Each of the 10 T cell receptor beta chains below was sequenced from the same sample in a study of T cells in Graves' hyperthyroidism and ophthalmopathy. There were TCR beta CDR3 regions amplified from RNA transcripts. In the first-round RT-PCR of the TCR CDR3, the HTBI primer set was used. Using its own MiXCR run on the multiplex PCR reads, TCRdb lists one record per CDR3 protein. In the table there are hundreds of thousands of distinct CDR3 sequences, about 15% of which are singletons. Sequenced input: blood. All receptors come from a woman aged 50 to 60 with Graves' ophthalmopathy.

The table lists this clonotype with a few counts. J is TRBJ2-3 and V is TRBV6-2 or TRBV6-3; TRBD1 is a possible D gene (6 bases). Trimming left V 6 bases short and J 1 base short, with 17 bases between. The CDR3 totals 16 residues. The germline V gene has CDR1 MNHEY and CDR2 SVGEGT. The CDR3 region is CASSASGALGTDTQYF. DNA for the CDR3: TGTGCCAGCAGCGCCTCAGGGGCGTTGGGCACAGATACGCAGTATTTT.

The sample holds many counts of this clonotype. The chain joins TRBV5-1 to TRBJ2-5; D is unclear. The germline CDR1 and CDR2 sequences are SGHRS and YFSETQ. The CDR3 consists of 15 residues. V was clipped by 1 base and J by 1 base, with 11 bases between them. DNA of the CDR3: TGCGCCAGCAGCTTGCTCAGCGCTATCCAAGAGACCCAGTACTTC. It translates to CASSLLSAIQETQYF.

The rearrangement joins TRBV5-4 to TRBJ1-1; the D gene is possibly TRBD1 (5 bases). V was shortened by 4 bases and J by 5 bases, with 18 bases between the two germline ends. Germline CDR1 and CDR2: SGHNT and YYREEE (reference sequence). There are 15 residues in the CDR3. In DNA, the CDR3 is TGTGCCAGCAGCCCGGCGAGGTACGGGGGAACTGAAGCTTTCTTT. Its protein is CASSPARYGGTEAFF.

This clonotype has ten or more counts. This sequence joins TRBV5-1 and TRBJ2-7; 11 nucleotides line up with TRBD2. Per germline, CDR1 SGHRS and CDR2 YFSETQ. The CDR3 runs 14 residues. V lost 2 bases to trimming and J lost 6 bases; unmatched junction nucleotides: 4. CDR3 protein: CASSFTSGGTEQYF. In DNA form, the CDR3 reads TGCGCCAGCAGCTTTACTAGCGGGGGCACCGAGCAGTACTTC.

The rearrangement uses TRBV29-1 and TRBJ1-2, with D possibly matching TRBD1 (5 bases). CDR3 length: 16 residues. With 5 bases removed from V and 3 bases from J, the gap between germline ends came to 22 bases. Germline assignment: CDR1 SQVTM and CDR2 ANQGSEA. For the CDR3, the DNA is TGCAGCGTTTCGAATTTGGGACGTGAAAGTGACTATGGCTACACCTTC. This codes for CSVSNLGRESDYGYTF.

The table lists this clonotype with many counts. The chain couples TRBV7-9 to TRBJ2-2; TRBD2 agrees at 14 bases. The junction had 3 bases not matched to a gene; V was cut back by 7 bases and J by 2 bases. Germline V gene lookup returns CDR1 SEHNR and CDR2 FQNEAQ (reference sequence). The CDR3 is 16 residues long. CDR3 sequence: CASTGTSGSNTGELFF. CDR3 sequence (DNA): TGTGCCAGCACCGGGACTAGCGGGAGCAACACCGGGGAGCTGTTTTTT.

V is TRBV12-3 or TRBV12-4 and J is TRBJ2-2; D might be TRBD2 (6 bases). V gave up 4 bases and J gave up 6 bases, with 18 bases separating them. The CDR3 is made up of 16 amino acids. The chain's CDR3 is CASSSLGSWSSGELFF. The CDR3 DNA is TGTGCCAGCAGTTCCCTCGGGAGTTGGAGCTCCGGGGAGCTGTTTTTT.

The chain joins TRBV5-1 to TRBJ2-1; the D is unclear. V was cut by 1 base and J by 7 bases, with 18 bases left in between. The CDR3 runs to 16 residues. Germline V gives CDR1 SGHRS, CDR2 YFSETQ. CDR3 sequence reads: CASSLMQNVGYNEQFF. CDR3 nucleotides: TGCGCCAGCAGCTTGATGCAAAATGTAGGATATAATGAGCAGTTCTTC.

This clonotype has at least ten counts. This chain connects TRBV20-1 to TRBJ2-1; D may correspond to TRBD1 or TRBD2 (5 bases each). Trimming cost V 3 bases and J 9 bases, with 18 bases left between them. Germline V gene lookup returns CDR1 DFQATT and CDR2 SNEGSKA (reference sequence). The CDR3 runs to 14 residues. CDR3 loop: CSARGDRLLGEQFF. In DNA form, the CDR3 reads TGCAGTGCTAGGGGGGATCGACTACTGGGTGAGCAGTTCTTC.

In this sample, this clonotype turned up many times. The chain links TRBV20-1 to TRBJ2-1, with 8 bases that match TRBD2. The ends lost 1 base at V and 6 bases at J; junction bases unmatched: 5. The germline CDR1 and CDR2 sequences are DFQATT and SNEGSKA (reference sequence). The CDR3 consists of 14 residues. CDR3 amino acids: CSARGAGVINEQFF. CDR3 nucleotide sequence: TGCAGTGCTAGAGGAGCGGGAGTTATCAATGAGCAGTTCTTC.